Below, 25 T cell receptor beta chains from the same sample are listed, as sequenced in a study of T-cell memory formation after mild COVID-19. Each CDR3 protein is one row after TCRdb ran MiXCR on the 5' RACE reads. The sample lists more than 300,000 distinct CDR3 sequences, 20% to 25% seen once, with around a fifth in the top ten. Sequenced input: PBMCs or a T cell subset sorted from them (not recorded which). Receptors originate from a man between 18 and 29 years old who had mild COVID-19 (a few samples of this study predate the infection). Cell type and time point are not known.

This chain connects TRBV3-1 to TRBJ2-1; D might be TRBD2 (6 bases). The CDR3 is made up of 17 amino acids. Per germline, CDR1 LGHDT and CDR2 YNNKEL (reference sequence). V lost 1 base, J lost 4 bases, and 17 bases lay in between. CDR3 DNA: TGTGCCAGCAGCCAAGGGAATCGGGGACTCCAATACAATGAGCAGTTCTTC. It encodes CASSQGNRGLQYNEQFF.

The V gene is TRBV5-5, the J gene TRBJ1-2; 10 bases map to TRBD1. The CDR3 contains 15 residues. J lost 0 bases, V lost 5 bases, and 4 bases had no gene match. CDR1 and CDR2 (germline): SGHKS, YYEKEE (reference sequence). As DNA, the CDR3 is TGTGCCAGCAGTTACGGACAGGGGGCTAACTATGGCTACACCTTC. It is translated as CASSYGQGANYGYTF.

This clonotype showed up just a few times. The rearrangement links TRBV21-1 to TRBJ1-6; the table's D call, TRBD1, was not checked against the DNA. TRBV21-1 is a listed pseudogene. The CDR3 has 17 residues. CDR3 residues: CASLGAGKSSYNSPLHF. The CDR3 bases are TGTGCCAGCTTGGGGGCAGGCAAGAGCTCCTATAATTCACCCCTCCACTTT.

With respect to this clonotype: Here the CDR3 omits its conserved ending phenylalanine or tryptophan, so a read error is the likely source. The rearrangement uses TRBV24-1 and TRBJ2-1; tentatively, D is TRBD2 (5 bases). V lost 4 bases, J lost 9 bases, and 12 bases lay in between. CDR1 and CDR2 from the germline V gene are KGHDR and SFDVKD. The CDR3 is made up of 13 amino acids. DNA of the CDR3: TGTGCCACCAGTGACATAGGACGGGGTGAGCAGTTCTTA. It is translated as CATSDIGRGEQFL.

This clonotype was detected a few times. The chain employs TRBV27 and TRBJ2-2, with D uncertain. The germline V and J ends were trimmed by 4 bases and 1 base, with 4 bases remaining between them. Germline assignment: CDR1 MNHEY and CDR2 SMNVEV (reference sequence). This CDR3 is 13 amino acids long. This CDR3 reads CASSYVNTGELFF. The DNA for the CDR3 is TGTGCCAGCAGTTACGTGAACACCGGGGAGCTGTTTTTT.

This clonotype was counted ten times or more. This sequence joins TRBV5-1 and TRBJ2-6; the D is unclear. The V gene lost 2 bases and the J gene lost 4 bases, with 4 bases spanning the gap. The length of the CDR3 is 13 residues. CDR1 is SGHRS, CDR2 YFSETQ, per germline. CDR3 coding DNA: TGCGCCAGCAGCTTAGACGGGGCCAACGTCCTGACTTTC. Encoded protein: CASSLDGANVLTF.

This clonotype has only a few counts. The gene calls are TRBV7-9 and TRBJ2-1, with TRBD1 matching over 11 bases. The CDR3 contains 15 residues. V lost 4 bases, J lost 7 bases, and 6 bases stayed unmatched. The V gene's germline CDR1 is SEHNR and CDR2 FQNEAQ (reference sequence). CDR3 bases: TGTGCCAGCAGCTACGGACAGGGGGCTTTTAATGAGCAGTTCTTC. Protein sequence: CASSYGQGAFNEQFF.

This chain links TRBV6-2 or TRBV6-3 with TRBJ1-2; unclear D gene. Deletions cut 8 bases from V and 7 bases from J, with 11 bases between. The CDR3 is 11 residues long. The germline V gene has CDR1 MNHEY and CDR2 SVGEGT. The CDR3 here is CASVGVSGYTF. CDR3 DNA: TGTGCCAGCGTGGGAGTAAGTGGCTACACCTTC.

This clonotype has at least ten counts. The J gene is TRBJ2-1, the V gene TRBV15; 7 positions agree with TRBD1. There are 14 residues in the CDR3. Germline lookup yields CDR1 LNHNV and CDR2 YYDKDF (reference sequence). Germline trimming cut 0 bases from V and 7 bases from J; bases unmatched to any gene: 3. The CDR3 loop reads CATSRDSRGNEQFF. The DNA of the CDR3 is TGTGCCACCAGCAGAGATTCCAGGGGGAATGAGCAGTTCTTC.

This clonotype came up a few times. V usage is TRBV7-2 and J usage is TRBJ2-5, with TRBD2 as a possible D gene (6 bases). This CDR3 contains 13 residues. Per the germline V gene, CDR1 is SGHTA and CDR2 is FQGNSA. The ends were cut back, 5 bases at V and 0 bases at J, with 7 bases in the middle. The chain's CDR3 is CASSGGYQETQYF. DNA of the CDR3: TGTGCCAGCAGCGGGGGGTACCAAGAGACCCAGTACTTC.

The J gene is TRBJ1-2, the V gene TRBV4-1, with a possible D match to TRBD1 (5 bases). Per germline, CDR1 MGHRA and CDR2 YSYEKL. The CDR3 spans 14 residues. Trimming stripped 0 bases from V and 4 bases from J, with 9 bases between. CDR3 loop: CASSQDMGPYGYTF. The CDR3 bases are TGCGCCAGCAGCCAAGATATGGGACCCTATGGCTACACCTTC.

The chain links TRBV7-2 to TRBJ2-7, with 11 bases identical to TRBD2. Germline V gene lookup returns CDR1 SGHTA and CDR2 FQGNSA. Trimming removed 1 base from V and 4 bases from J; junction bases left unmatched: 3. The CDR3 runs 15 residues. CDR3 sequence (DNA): TGTGCCAGCAGCTTAGAGCCTAGCGGGAGGTACGAGCAGTACTTC. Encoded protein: CASSLEPSGRYEQYF.

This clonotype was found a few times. CDR3 sequence (DNA): TGCGCCAGCAGCTTGACAGGGGGCGTCACCGGGGAGCTGTTTTTT. It is translated as CASSLTGGVTGELFF. The chain has TRBV5-1 and TRBJ2-2; 9 nucleotides align to TRBD1. J lost 4 bases, V lost 1 base, and 2 bases had no gene match. The CDR3 is 15 amino acids. The V gene's germline CDR1 is SGHRS and CDR2 YFSETQ.

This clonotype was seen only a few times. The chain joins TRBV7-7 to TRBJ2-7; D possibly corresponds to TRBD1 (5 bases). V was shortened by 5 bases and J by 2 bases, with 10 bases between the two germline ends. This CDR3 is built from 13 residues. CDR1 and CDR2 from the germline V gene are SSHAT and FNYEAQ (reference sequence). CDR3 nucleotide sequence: TGTGCCAGCAGCATAGGGGAACCCTACGAGCAGTACTTC. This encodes CASSIGEPYEQYF. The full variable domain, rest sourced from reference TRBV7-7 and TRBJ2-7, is GAGVSQSPRYKVTKRGQDVTLRCDPISSHATLYWYQQALGQGPEFLTYFNYEAQPDKSGLPSDRFSAERPEGSISTLTIQRTEQRDSAMYRCASSIGEPYEQYFGPGTRLTVT.

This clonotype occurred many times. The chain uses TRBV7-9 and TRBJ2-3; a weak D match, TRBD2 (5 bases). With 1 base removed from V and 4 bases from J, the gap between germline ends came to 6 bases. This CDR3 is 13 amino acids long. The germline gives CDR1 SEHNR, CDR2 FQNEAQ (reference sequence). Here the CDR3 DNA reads TGTGCCAGCAGCTTAGGGGGAGCAGATACGCAGTATTTT. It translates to CASSLGGADTQYF. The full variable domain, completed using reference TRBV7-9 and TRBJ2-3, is DTGVSQNPRHKITKRGQNVTFRCDPISEHNRLYWYRQTLGQGPEFLTYFQNEAQLEKSRLLSDRFSAERPKGSFSTLEIQRTEQGDSAMYLCASSLGGADTQYFGPGTRLTVL.

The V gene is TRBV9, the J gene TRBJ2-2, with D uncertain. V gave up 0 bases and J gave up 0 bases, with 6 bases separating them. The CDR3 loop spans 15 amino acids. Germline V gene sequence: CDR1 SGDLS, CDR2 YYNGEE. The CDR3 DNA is TGTGCCAGCAGCGTAGGGACCGCGAACACCGGGGAGCTGTTTTTT. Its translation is CASSVGTANTGELFF.

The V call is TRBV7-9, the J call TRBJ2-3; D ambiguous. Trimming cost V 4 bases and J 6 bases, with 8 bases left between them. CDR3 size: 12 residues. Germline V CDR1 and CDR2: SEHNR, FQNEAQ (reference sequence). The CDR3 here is CASSYVGDTQYF. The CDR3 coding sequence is TGTGCCAGCAGCTATGTAGGGGATACGCAGTATTTT.

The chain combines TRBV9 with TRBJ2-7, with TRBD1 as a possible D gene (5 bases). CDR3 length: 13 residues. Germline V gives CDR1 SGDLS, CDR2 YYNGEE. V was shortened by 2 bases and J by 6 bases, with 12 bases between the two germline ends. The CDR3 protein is CASSVAQGSEQYF. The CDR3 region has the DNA TGTGCCAGCAGCGTGGCGCAGGGTAGCGAGCAGTACTTC.

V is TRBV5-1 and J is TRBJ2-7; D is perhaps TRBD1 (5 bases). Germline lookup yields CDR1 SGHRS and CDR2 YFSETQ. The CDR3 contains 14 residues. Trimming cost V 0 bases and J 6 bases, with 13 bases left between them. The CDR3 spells CASSLAAGSREQYF. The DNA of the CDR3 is TGCGCCAGCAGCTTGGCGGCAGGGTCACGCGAGCAGTACTTC.

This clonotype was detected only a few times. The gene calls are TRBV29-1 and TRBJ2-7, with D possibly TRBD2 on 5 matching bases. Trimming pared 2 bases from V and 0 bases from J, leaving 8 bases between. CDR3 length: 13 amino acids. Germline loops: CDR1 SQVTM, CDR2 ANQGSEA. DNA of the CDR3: TGCAGCGTTGAATTGGACTTCTCCTACGAGCAGTACTTC. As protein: CSVELDFSYEQYF.

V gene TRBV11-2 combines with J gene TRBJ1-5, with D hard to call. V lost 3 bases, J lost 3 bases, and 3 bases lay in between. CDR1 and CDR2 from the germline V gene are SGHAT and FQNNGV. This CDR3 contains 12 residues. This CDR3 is CASSFYNQPQHF. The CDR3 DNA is TGTGCCAGCAGCTTTTACAATCAGCCCCAGCATTTT.

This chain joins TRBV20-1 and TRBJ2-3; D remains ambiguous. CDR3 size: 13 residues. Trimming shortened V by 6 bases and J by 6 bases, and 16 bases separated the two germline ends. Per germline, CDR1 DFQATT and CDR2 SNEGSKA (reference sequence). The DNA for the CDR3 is TGCAGTGCGGGTCTCTCCCCCGCGGATACGCAGTATTTT. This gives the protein CSAGLSPADTQYF.

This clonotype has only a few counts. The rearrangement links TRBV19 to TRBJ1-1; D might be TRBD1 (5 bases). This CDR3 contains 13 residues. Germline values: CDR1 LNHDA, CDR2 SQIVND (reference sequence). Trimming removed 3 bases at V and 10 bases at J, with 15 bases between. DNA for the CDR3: TGTGCCAGTAGTATCGGCAGGGACCGGACAGCTTTCTTT. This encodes CASSIGRDRTAFF.

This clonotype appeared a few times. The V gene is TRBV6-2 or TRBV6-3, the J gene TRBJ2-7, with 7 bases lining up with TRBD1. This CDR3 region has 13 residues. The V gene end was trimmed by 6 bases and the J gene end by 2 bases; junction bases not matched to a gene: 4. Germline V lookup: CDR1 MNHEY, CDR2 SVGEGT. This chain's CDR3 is CASSDRVAYEQYV. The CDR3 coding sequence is TGTGCCAGCAGCGACAGGGTAGCCTACGAGCAGTACGTC.

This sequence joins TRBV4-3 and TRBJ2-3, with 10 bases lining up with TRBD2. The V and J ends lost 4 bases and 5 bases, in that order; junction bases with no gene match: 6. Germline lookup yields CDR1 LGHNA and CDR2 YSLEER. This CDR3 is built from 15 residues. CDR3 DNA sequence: TGCGCCAGCAGCCCAGGACTAGCGGAGTTAGATACGCAGTATTTT. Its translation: CASSPGLAELDTQYF.